The 15 T cell receptor beta chains reported below all come from one sample, sequenced in a study of neoadjuvant anti-PD-1 for oral cavity cancer. Stated time point: after neoadjuvant nivolumab, at surgical resection. The assay was immunoSEQ multiplex PCR, and TCRdb's table has in-frame clones only and misses some. Among over 11,000 clones listed, less than 85% were seen once. Here the sequenced sample was PBMCs, taken after nivolumab (anti-PD-1) treatment. The receptors originated from a person aged 35 to 85 with oral cavity squamous cell carcinoma.

The V gene is TRBV6-4, the J gene TRBJ2-1, with 7 nucleotides matching TRBD2. With 6 bases clipped from V and 2 bases from J, the junction kept 7 bases outside the gene matches. This CDR3 region has 15 residues. Germline assignment: CDR1 MRHNA and CDR2 SNTAGT. The CDR3: CASSYTSETYNEQFF. The CDR3 DNA reads as TGTGCCAGCAGCTATACTAGCGAGACCTACAATGAGCAGTTCTTC.

The chain joins TRBV5-1 to TRBJ2-1; TRBD1 matches at 10 bases. The J segment lost 2 bases and the V segment lost 4 bases, leaving 3 bases of the junction unmatched. Germline V gene data show CDR1 as SGHRS and CDR2 as YFSETQ. The CDR3 is 15 residues long. CDR3 residues: CASSPGTGAYNEQFF. CDR3 nucleotides: TGCGCCAGCAGCCCAGGGACAGGGGCCTACAATGAGCAGTTCTTC.

The chain links TRBV15 to TRBJ1-2; TRBD1 might be the D (6 bases). Germline-derived CDR1 and CDR2 are LNHNV and YYDKDF (reference sequence). The CDR3 extends over 14 amino acids. Deletions cut 2 bases from V and 8 bases from J, with 15 bases between. The CDR3 region is CATSRPGAGRGYTF. The CDR3 nucleotides are TGTGCCACCAGCAGACCAGGGGCAGGGAGAGGCTACACCTTC.

The rearrangement uses TRBV5-1 and TRBJ2-5; tentatively, D is TRBD1 (5 bases). Germline assignment: CDR1 SGHRS and CDR2 YFSETQ. CDR3 size: 15 residues. Trimming left V 0 bases short and J 1 base short, with 10 bases between. This chain's CDR3 is CASSLGGQPQETQYF. In DNA form, the CDR3 reads TGCGCCAGCAGCTTGGGGGGCCAACCCCAAGAGACCCAGTACTTC.

The V call is TRBV5-1, the J call TRBJ2-1; TRBD1 matches at 9 bases. J lost 0 bases, V lost 4 bases, and 2 bases had no gene match. The CDR3 loop spans 15 amino acids. CDR1 and CDR2 (germline): SGHRS, YFSETQ. CDR3 sequence: CASSRQGGSYNEQFF. The DNA for the CDR3 is TGCGCCAGCAGCAGACAGGGGGGCTCCTACAATGAGCAGTTCTTC.

The chain couples TRBV4-1 to TRBJ2-7, with D hard to call. Germline loops: CDR1 MGHRA, CDR2 YSYEKL. This CDR3 contains 15 residues. The ends were cut back, 0 bases at V and 2 bases at J, with 11 bases in the middle. This chain's CDR3 is CASSQEWRTTYEQYF. The CDR3, as DNA: TGCGCCAGCAGCCAAGAGTGGCGCACAACCTACGAGCAGTACTTC.

The chain uses TRBV18 and TRBJ2-7; perhaps TRBD2 as D (7 bases). The CDR3 runs to 14 residues. In germline, CDR1 is KGHSH, CDR2 LQKENI. Between the trimmed V and J ends, which lost 3 bases and 7 bases, there was a span of 16 bases. CDR3: CASSPGGRMWEQYF. Here the CDR3 DNA reads TGTGCCAGCTCACCGGGGGGGCGAATGTGGGAGCAGTACTTC.

This clone was counted between two and nine times. The chain joins TRBV10-1 to TRBJ2-4; 10 nucleotides align to TRBD1. The germline V gene encodes CDR1 WNHNN and CDR2 SYGVQD (reference sequence). The CDR3 spans 14 residues. V lost 4 bases to trimming and J lost 7 bases; unmatched junction nucleotides: 4. CDR3 nucleotides: TGCGCCAGCAGTGCCCCGGGACAGGGGAACATTCAGTACTTC. Protein sequence: CASSAPGQGNIQYF.

This chain connects TRBV7-8 to TRBJ1-2; 7 nucleotides agree with TRBD1. Germline values: CDR1 SGHVS, CDR2 FQNEAQ. The CDR3 spans 18 residues. V lost 5 bases and J lost 5; bases outside the gene matches: 20. CDR3 sequence: CASSARLRYSGQSYGYTF. DNA of the CDR3: TGTGCCAGCAGCGCCCGACTGCGGTACTCGGGACAGTCATATGGCTACACCTTC.

The V gene is TRBV27, the J gene TRBJ1-1; TRBD1 matches at 7 bases. V shed 7 bases, J shed 3 bases, and the junction held 8 bases outside the gene matches. This CDR3 contains 14 residues. Looked up from germline, CDR1 is MNHEY and CDR2 is SMNVEV (reference sequence). CDR3: CASTDRTGDTEAFF. The CDR3 DNA reads as TGTGCCAGCACTGATAGGACAGGAGACACTGAAGCTTTCTTT.

This chain uses TRBV9 with TRBJ1-4, with a weak D call TRBD1 (6 bases). The V and J ends lost 0 bases and 4 bases respectively, with 13 bases between them. CDR1 and CDR2 from the germline V gene are SGDLS and YYNGEE. The CDR3 has 16 residues. The CDR3 is CASSVGEDSYNEKLFF. In DNA form, the CDR3 reads TGTGCCAGCAGCGTAGGTGAGGACAGCTATAATGAAAAACTGTTTTTT. Supplemented by reference TRBV9 and TRBJ1-4, the full variable domain reads DSGVTQTPKHLITATGQRVTLRCSPRSGDLSVYWYQQSLDQGLQFLIQYYNGEERAKGNILERFSAQQFPDLHSELNLSSLELGDSALYFCASSVGEDSYNEKLFFGSGTQLSVL.

The chain couples TRBV4-1 to TRBJ1-2; 7 bases fit TRBD1. This CDR3 has 16 amino acids. J gave up 3 bases and V 3 bases, and 10 bases lay outside the gene matches. In germline, CDR1 is MGHRA, CDR2 YSYEKL. CDR3 coding DNA: TGCGCCAGCAGCCAGGCCCAAGACAGGGCCCACTATGGCTACACCTTC. Translated, it gives CASSQAQDRAHYGYTF.

The CDR3 here is CASSVGGQGYEQYF. In nucleotides, the CDR3 is TGTGCCAGCAGCGTAGGAGGACAGGGGTACGAGCAGTACTTC. The J gene is TRBJ2-7, the V gene TRBV9; TRBD1 agrees at 9 bases. Germline V gene data show CDR1 as SGDLS and CDR2 as YYNGEE. The CDR3 spans 14 residues. Trimming took 0 bases from V and 4 from J; bases not matched to a gene: 2.

The table lists this clone with a few counts. This chain joins TRBV2 and TRBJ1-1, with D possibly matching TRBD1 (6 bases). Germline V gene lookup returns CDR1 SNHLY and CDR2 FYNNEI. Trimming stripped 8 bases from V and 4 bases from J, with 14 bases between. The CDR3 totals 13 residues. The CDR3: CASAGPGATEAFF. The CDR3 nucleotides are TGTGCCAGCGCAGGACCGGGGGCCACTGAAGCTTTCTTT.

This chain connects TRBV14 to TRBJ1-2, with D hard to call. The CDR3 loop spans 17 amino acids. The germline gives CDR1 SGHDN, CDR2 FVKESK. V lost 1 base and J 4 bases, leaving 19 bases between the germline ends. CDR3 loop: CASSQGSLRLVGYGYTF. The CDR3 DNA sequence: TGTGCCAGCAGCCAAGGGTCCCTACGGCTCGTTGGCTATGGCTACACCTTC.